Listed below are T cell receptor beta chains from one sample, sequenced in a study of brain T cells in children with intractable seizures. The protocol was immunoSEQ multiplex PCR, while the TCRdb copy is restricted to in-frame clones and leaves out a portion. The repertoire holds 70,000 to 85,000 clones, with under 95% as singletons. The specimen was peripheral blood, collected at surgery. The receptors originated from a girl aged 2-10 years with Rasmussen encephalitis and intractable seizures. The CDR3 runs from the conserved cysteine through the conserved F or W. The D gene is left open where the match is weak.

D gene,V gene,J gene,CDR3 protein
TRBD1,TRBV6-1,TRBJ1-4,CASSETGGGNEKLFF
TRBD2,TRBV27,TRBJ2-1,CASSLTGTSAPTNEQFF
NA,TRBV7-3,TRBJ2-6,CASSLGGTAGANVLTF
TRBD1,TRBV4-1,TRBJ1-1,CASSQEGQGDTEAFF
NA,TRBV24-1,TRBJ2-2,CATSDLDRTGELFF
TRBD1,TRBV6-6,TRBJ2-1,CASSYSGTDPEQFF
TRBD1,TRBV28,TRBJ1-3,CASSLRTGLGNTIYF
TRBD2,TRBV7-6,TRBJ2-3,CASSSSSGLVNTQYF
NA,TRBV19,TRBJ1-1,CASSLLPGLEAFF
NA,TRBV19,TRBJ2-1,CASSYSSIDLNNEQFF
TRBD2,TRBV5-1,TRBJ2-1,CASSARLAGVNEQFF
NA,TRBV25-1,TRBJ1-4,CASSELGRTTSEKLFF
NA,TRBV27,TRBJ1-1,CASSRGGWGTEAFF
TRBD2,TRBV7-3,TRBJ2-1,CASSLTGTSGVYNEQFF
NA,TRBV2,TRBJ1-4,CASSVTLQGIISLFF
TRBD1,TRBV5-1,TRBJ1-6,CASSPGTAPGSPLHF
NA,TRBV5-6,TRBJ2-3,CASSLDRASTDTQYF
TRBD2,TRBV10-3,TRBJ2-2,CAISSGGAYTGELFF
TRBD2,TRBV27,TRBJ2-3,CASSRRGTSGVDTQYF
TRBD1,TRBV28,TRBJ1-6,CASSLLGIGTGDSPLHF
TRBD1,TRBV7-6,TRBJ2-7,CASSRVPGQGRYEQYF
NA,TRBV24-1,TRBJ2-7,CATSDLHSYEQYF
NA,TRBV21-1,TRBJ2-2,CASSPMKTGVSTGELFF
NA,TRBV28,TRBJ2-7,CASHAGGSYEQYF
NA,TRBV5-1,TRBJ2-1,CASSLRDPYNEQFF
NA,TRBV19,TRBJ1-1,CASSISSTRMNTEAFF
NA,TRBV2,TRBJ1-6,CASSEEPVSYNSPLHF
NA,TRBV10-1,TRBJ1-1,CASSGGPPGSGTEAFF
TRBD1,TRBV7-2,TRBJ1-6,CASSSSPLRDSSPLHF
TRBD1,TRBV20-1,TRBJ1-3,CSASAGTGRSGNTIYF
NA,TRBV14,TRBJ2-1,CASSQFGSYNEQFF
TRBD2,TRBV6-1,TRBJ2-1,CASSELAGLYNEQFF
NA,TRBV5-6,TRBJ2-6,CASSLVGVGSSGANVLTF
NA,TRBV6-5,TRBJ2-1,CASSTFGGNEQFF
TRBD1,TRBV30,TRBJ2-5,CAWTKGTEGTQYF
NA,TRBV19,TRBJ2-2,CASRGISGNTGELFF
NA,TRBV5-4,TRBJ1-2,CASSHWTDLFGGYTF
TRBD2,TRBV7-9,TRBJ2-5,CASSPRTSGGALKETQYF
TRBD1,TRBV6-5,TRBJ1-5,CASSSAGTGGQPQHF
TRBD2,TRBV28,TRBJ2-2,CASTLAGGLGTGELFF
NA,TRBV29-1,TRBJ1-1,CSVAFWGGWNTEAFF
TRBD2,TRBV18,TRBJ2-5,CASSGLAGPETQYF
NA,TRBV28,TRBJ1-6,CASSPGTRNSPLHF
NA,TRBV6-5,TRBJ2-1,CASSQISDEQFF
TRBD1,TRBV7-9,TRBJ1-2,CASSYGTGGASGGYTF
TRBD1,TRBV19,TRBJ1-6,CASSIVGTGDSPLHF
NA,TRBV5-5,TRBJ2-7,CASSLYKQYF
NA,TRBV5-6,TRBJ1-2,CASSLGVRANYGYTF
NA,TRBV3-1/TRBV3-2,TRBJ2-1,CASSAAPTAQFF
TRBD2,TRBV5-4,TRBJ2-1,CASSFFGGVDEQFF
NA,TRBV29-1,TRBJ1-3,CSVEDRGGNTIYF
NA,TRBV7-9,TRBJ2-7,CASSLTYEQYF
TRBD2,TRBV3-1/TRBV3-2,TRBJ2-3,CASSRRGTDTQYF
TRBD2,TRBV27,TRBJ2-7,CASNDGTSLFSGEQYF
TRBD1,TRBV6-5,TRBJ2-7,CASSWDRGLKGEQYF
TRBD2,TRBV5-4,TRBJ2-1,CASSFGTSGKDEQFF
NA,TRBV27,TRBJ1-2,CASSLNSANYGYTF
NA,TRBV30,TRBJ2-1,CAWSVLAEQFF
TRBD2,TRBV28,TRBJ2-2,CASTERGNTGELFF